This entry is about one T cell receptor (beta chain). Its antigen remains unknown. In germline, CDR1 is SQVTM, CDR2 ANQGSEA. This CDR3 contains 15 residues. V was trimmed by 2 bases and J by 5 bases, leaving 15 bases between them. These data come from a study of T cell repertoires in cytomegalovirus infection. Study at large: CMV infection plus the matching HLA type was flagged by public TCR beta signatures.

Findings of the study overall: The study found HLA-C-restricted CMV-specific TCR beta clonotypes dominating the ex vivo response. Carriers of CMV and the relevant HLA type were discriminated by public TCR beta frequency.

TCRdb recomputed calls from the reads with MiXCR, one row per CDR3 protein. Seen here are roughly 630,000 distinct CDR3 sequences, 20% to 30% observed once, and the top ten hold 8%. The TCR originated in a human donor in good health (CMV status not recorded). Some clones in this sample may be carry-over from other donors' samples. The chain couples TRBV29-1 to TRBJ2-2; D gene unclear. The sequenced sample was CD8+ T cells from PBMCs. The CDR3, as DNA: TGCAGCGTTGAATCTCTAACACCCCAAACCGGGGAGCTGTTTTTT. Translated: CSVESLTPQTGELFF.